These 5 T cell receptor beta chains share one sample of origin, sequenced in a study of T cell responses to AZD1222 COVID-19 vaccine. The repertoire was sequenced with immunoSEQ multiplex PCR; TCRdb's copy has only in-frame clones and lacks some. Found here are more than 95,000 clones, approximately 89% of them singletons; the top ten hold about 19%. Here the sequenced sample was peripheral blood, taken on day 0 of AZD1222 vaccination. The receptors were gathered from an adult in good health.

The chain is built from TRBV5-1 and TRBJ2-7; 9 nucleotides align to TRBD1. Germline V CDR1 and CDR2: SGHRS, YFSETQ. CDR3 length: 15 amino acids. V dropped 3 bases and J dropped 5; count of bases not matched to a gene: 9. The CDR3 region is CASSSVPGQGDEQYF. Here the CDR3 DNA reads TGCGCCAGCAGCTCGGTCCCGGGACAGGGCGACGAGCAGTACTTC.

The sample holds a few counts of this clone. The chain is built from TRBV11-2 and TRBJ2-1; possibly TRBD2 for D (5 bases). This CDR3 is 15 amino acids long. The germline CDR1 and CDR2 sequences are SGHAT and FQNNGV. The germline V and J ends were trimmed by 5 bases and 10 bases, with 21 bases remaining between them. CDR3 sequence (DNA): TGTGCCAGCAGCATTGAGTTGGGCAGGACTCGGGAGCAGTTCTTC. Translation gives CASSIELGRTREQFF.

This clone was detected a few times. The V and J genes are TRBV5-1 and TRBJ2-2; 11 nucleotides align to TRBD2. Germline loops: CDR1 SGHRS, CDR2 YFSETQ. CDR3 length: 16 residues. V gave up 4 bases and J gave up 1 base; unmatched junction bases: 3. CDR3 sequence (DNA): TGCGCCAGCAGCGTGGGGACTAGCGGGAACACCGGGGAGCTGTTTTTT. Its protein product is CASSVGTSGNTGELFF.

CDR3 coding DNA: TGCGCCAGCAGCTTGGAGGGACAGGGTTCCCCAAATTCACCCCTCCACTTT. It codes for CASSLEGQGSPNSPLHF. The chain joins TRBV5-1 to TRBJ1-6; 9 bases fit TRBD1. The V gene's germline CDR1 is SGHRS and CDR2 YFSETQ. With 0 bases clipped from V and 7 bases from J, the junction kept 8 bases outside the gene matches. The CDR3 length is 17 residues.

This clone was detected only a few times. In DNA, the CDR3 is TGTGCCAGCCATGACCGGGAGGTATTGGGCTACACCTTC. As protein: CASHDREVLGYTF. The chain couples TRBV6-5 to TRBJ1-2; no clear D gene. V was trimmed by 8 bases and J by 8 bases, leaving 18 bases between them. The CDR3 sequence is 13 residues long. Looked up from germline, CDR1 is MNHEY and CDR2 is SVGAGI.